This T cell receptor beta chain was profiled in a study of T cell responses to AZD1222 COVID-19 vaccine. Trimming pared 3 bases from V and 5 bases from J, leaving 20 bases between. Germline CDR1 is SGHRS and CDR2 is YFSETQ. This CDR3 comprises 16 residues. TCRdb's copy holds only in-frame clones and misses some; the assay was immunoSEQ multiplex PCR. Among over 100,000 clones listed, approximately 90% were seen once. The source material was peripheral blood, sampled on day 0 of AZD1222 vaccination. The sequence was obtained from an adult in good health. This chain links TRBV5-1 with TRBJ1-2; D call uncertain. CDR3 loop: CASSWDPGRGAYGYTF. CDR3 sequence (DNA): TGCGCCAGCAGCTGGGATCCCGGACGCGGAGCTTATGGCTACACCTTC.